The following is a T cell receptor (beta chain) sequence with its context. The source of the sample is a study of cytomegalovirus exposure and HLA in healthy donors. There are 15 residues in the CDR3. Trimming stripped 4 bases from V and 4 bases from J, with 17 bases between. The V gene's germline CDR1 is SGHDT and CDR2 YYEEEE. The PCR used 60 Vbeta and 13 Jbeta primers. The table came from immunoSEQ multiplex PCR; TCRdb's copy has only in-frame clones and leaves some out. The table shows some 150,000 clones, with roughly 73% occurring only once. The TCR originated in a male donor in good health and CMV-seronegative. The sequenced sample was PBMCs. This rearrangement joins TRBV5-6 to TRBJ1-1, with D perhaps matching TRBD1 (6 bases). CDR3 residues: CASSLGTLLATEAFF. DNA for the CDR3: TGTGCCAGCAGCCTTGGGACACTTTTAGCCACTGAAGCTTTCTTT.